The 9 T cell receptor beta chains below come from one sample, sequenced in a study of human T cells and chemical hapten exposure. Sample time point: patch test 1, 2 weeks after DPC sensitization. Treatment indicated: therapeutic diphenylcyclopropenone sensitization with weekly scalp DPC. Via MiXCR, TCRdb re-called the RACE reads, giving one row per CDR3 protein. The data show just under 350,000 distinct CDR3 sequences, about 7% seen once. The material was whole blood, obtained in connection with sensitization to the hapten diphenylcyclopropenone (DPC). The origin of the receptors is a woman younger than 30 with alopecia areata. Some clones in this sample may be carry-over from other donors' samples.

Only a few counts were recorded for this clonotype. As DNA, the CDR3 is TGTGCCAGCTTCAGGACAGGGTCTCAAGAGACCCAGTACTTC. This gives the protein CASFRTGSQETQYF. The chain joins TRBV2 to TRBJ2-5; 8 nucleotides align to TRBD1. J gave up 2 bases and V 8 bases, and 7 bases lay outside the gene matches. Germline lookup yields CDR1 SNHLY and CDR2 FYNNEI. The CDR3 sequence is 14 residues long.

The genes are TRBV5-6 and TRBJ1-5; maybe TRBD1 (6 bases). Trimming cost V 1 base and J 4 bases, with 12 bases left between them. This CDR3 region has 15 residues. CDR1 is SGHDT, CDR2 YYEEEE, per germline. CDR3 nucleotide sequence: TGTGCCAGCAGCTTGTGGACAGTAGCAAATCAGCCCCAGCATTTT. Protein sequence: CASSLWTVANQPQHF.

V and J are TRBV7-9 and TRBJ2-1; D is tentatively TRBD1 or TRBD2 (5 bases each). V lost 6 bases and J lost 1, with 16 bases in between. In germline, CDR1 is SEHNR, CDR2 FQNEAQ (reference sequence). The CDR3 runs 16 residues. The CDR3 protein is CASSLNLGRSYNEQFF. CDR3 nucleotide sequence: TGTGCCAGCAGTCTGAACCTGGGACGTTCCTACAATGAGCAGTTCTTC.

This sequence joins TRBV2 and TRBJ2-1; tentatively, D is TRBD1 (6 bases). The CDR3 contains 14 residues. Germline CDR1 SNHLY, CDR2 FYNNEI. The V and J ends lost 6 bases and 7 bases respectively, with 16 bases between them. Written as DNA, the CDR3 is TGTGCCAGCAGGACACAGGGTTCGGAGAATGAGCAGTTCTTC. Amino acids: CASRTQGSENEQFF. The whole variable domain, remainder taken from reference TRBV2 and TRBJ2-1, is EPEVTQTPSHQVTQMGQEVILRCVPISNHLYFYWYRQILGQKVEFLVSFYNNEISEKSEIFDDQFSVERPDGSNFTLKIRSTKLEDSAMYFCASRTQGSENEQFFGPGTRLTVL.

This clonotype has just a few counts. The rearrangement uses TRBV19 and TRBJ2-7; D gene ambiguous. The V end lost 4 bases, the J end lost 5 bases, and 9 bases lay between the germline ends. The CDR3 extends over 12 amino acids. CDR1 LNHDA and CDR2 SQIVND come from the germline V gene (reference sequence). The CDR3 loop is CASSNPPNEQYF. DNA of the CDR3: TGTGCCAGTAGTAACCCCCCGAACGAGCAGTACTTC.

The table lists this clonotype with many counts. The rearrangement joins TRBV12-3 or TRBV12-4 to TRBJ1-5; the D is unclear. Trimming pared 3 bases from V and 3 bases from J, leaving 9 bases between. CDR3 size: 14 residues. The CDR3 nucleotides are TGTGCCAGCAGTTTCCACACTCTCAATCAGCCCCAGCATTTT. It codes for CASSFHTLNQPQHF.

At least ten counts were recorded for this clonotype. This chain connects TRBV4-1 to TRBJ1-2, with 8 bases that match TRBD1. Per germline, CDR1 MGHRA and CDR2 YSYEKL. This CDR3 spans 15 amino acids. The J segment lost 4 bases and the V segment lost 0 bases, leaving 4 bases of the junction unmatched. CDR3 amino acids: CASSQDHGTGYGYTF. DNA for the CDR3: TGCGCCAGCAGCCAAGATCACGGGACAGGCTATGGCTACACCTTC.

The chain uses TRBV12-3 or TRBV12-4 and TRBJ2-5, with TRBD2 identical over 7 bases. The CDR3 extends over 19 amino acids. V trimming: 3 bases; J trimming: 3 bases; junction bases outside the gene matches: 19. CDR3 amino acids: CASSLTGLVQAGGEETQYF. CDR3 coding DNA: TGTGCCAGCAGTTTGACCGGACTAGTACAGGCGGGTGGGGAAGAGACCCAGTACTTC.

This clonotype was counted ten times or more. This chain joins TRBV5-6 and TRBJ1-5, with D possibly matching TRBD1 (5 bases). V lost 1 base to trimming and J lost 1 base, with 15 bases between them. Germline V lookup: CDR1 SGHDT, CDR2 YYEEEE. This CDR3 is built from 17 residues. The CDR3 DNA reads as TGTGCCAGCAGCTTGCAAGGACACGATGTGAGCAATCAGCCCCAGCATTTT. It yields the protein CASSLQGHDVSNQPQHF.